These 15 T cell receptor beta chains were all obtained from the same sample, sequenced in a study of T cells after yellow fever vaccination. In TCRdb, the 5' RACE reads were re-called with MiXCR into one record per CDR3 protein. Of 250,000 to 350,000 distinct CDR3 sequences in the sample, around 6.8% were seen once. Sample: PBMCs, taken about 41 days after the first yellow fever vaccination. Source of these receptors: a man between 18 and 35 years old who received the YFV17D yellow fever vaccine.

This chain uses TRBV7-6 with TRBJ1-5; TRBD1 is a possible D gene (5 bases). This CDR3 has 15 amino acids. The germline V gene encodes CDR1 SGHVS and CDR2 FNYEAQ. Trimming stripped 1 base from V and 4 bases from J, with 11 bases between. The CDR3 DNA reads TGTGCCAGCAGCTTAGAGGGCAGGGATAATCAGCCCCAGCATTTT. Protein product: CASSLEGRDNQPQHF.

The chain employs TRBV20-1 and TRBJ1-1; D unresolved. The CDR3 runs 16 residues. The V and J ends lost 0 bases and 5 bases respectively, with 19 bases between them. Per germline, CDR1 DFQATT and CDR2 SNEGSKA (reference sequence). The CDR3 nucleotides read TGCAGTGCTAGAGATCATTCCTTCGGCAGGAAGACTGAAGCTTTCTTT. Translation gives CSARDHSFGRKTEAFF.

At least ten counts were recorded for this clonotype. The CDR3 region is CASSLGSRAFF. CDR3 bases: TGTGCCAGCAGTCTCGGCTCCCGGGCTTTCTTT. The chain links TRBV6-2 or TRBV6-3 to TRBJ1-1; D gene ambiguous. V lost 5 bases and J lost 11, with 12 bases in between. Germline CDR1 MNHEY, CDR2 SVGEGT. This CDR3 is built from 11 residues.

There are many counts of this clonotype. This rearrangement joins TRBV23-1 to TRBJ2-3; D unresolved. TRBV23-1 is an open reading frame whose function is uncertain. The CDR3 runs to 16 residues. V was cut by 9 bases and J by 2 bases, with 21 bases left in between. Here the CDR3 reads CARAPALGQPTDTQYF. The DNA of the CDR3 is TGCGCCAGGGCCCCGGCACTCGGGCAGCCCACAGATACGCAGTATTTT.

J is TRBJ1-6 and V is TRBV9; unclear D gene. The length of the CDR3 is 15 residues. Germline V gene lookup returns CDR1 SGDLS and CDR2 YYNGEE. Trimming took 0 bases from V and 7 from J, leaving 11 bases between them. DNA of the CDR3: TGTGCCAGCAGCGTAGGTGACCAAAGCAATTCACCCCTCCACTTT. Its protein product is CASSVGDQSNSPLHF.

The table lists this clonotype with a few counts. The chain uses TRBV14 and TRBJ1-1; tentative D call: TRBD1 (6 bases). Germline CDR1 and CDR2: SGHDN and FVKESK. Trimming pared 2 bases from V and 0 bases from J, leaving 10 bases between. The CDR3 has 15 residues. The CDR3 sequence is CASSQPGHLNTEAFF. Here the CDR3 DNA reads TGTGCCAGCAGCCAACCGGGACACCTGAACACTGAAGCTTTCTTT. The whole variable domain, filled in from reference TRBV14 and TRBJ1-1, reads EAGVTQFPSHSVIEKGQTVTLRCDPISGHDNLYWYRRVMGKEIKFLLHFVKESKQDESGMPNNRFLAERTGGTYSTLKVQPAELEDSGVYFCASSQPGHLNTEAFFGQGTRLTVV.

This sequence joins TRBV7-3 and TRBJ2-5; D is uncertain. CDR1 and CDR2 (germline): SGHTA, FQGTGA. This CDR3 spans 13 amino acids. The V and J ends lost 1 base and 3 bases respectively, with 6 bases between them. The CDR3 sequence: CASSLRAEETQYF. The CDR3 coding sequence is TGTGCCAGCAGCTTAAGGGCGGAAGAGACCCAGTACTTC.

The J gene is TRBJ2-1, the V gene TRBV5-1; 7 bases line up with TRBD2. Unmatched junction bases numbered 2, after V lost 2 bases and J lost 6 bases. Germline V gene sequence: CDR1 SGHRS, CDR2 YFSETQ. The CDR3 sequence is 13 residues long. The CDR3 DNA is TGCGCCAGCAGCTTTGCGGGAGTCAATGAGCAGTTCTTC. Amino acid sequence: CASSFAGVNEQFF.

This clonotype showed up many times. The chain employs TRBV2 and TRBJ2-1, with 7 positions matching TRBD2. The J segment lost 8 bases and the V segment lost 8 bases, leaving 12 bases of the junction unmatched. In germline, CDR1 is SNHLY, CDR2 FYNNEI. The length of the CDR3 is 14 residues. The CDR3 DNA follows: TGTGCCAGCCCGCGGGGGACTACCGGGTATGAGCAGTTCTTC. It specifies CASPRGTTGYEQFF.

This clonotype was recorded many times. The rearrangement links TRBV4-2 to TRBJ2-1; D is possibly TRBD1 or TRBD2 (6 bases each). V was pared by 1 base and J by 0 bases, with 7 bases between. CDR3 length: 15 amino acids. The germline V gene has CDR1 LGHNA and CDR2 YNFKEQ. The CDR3 DNA follows: TGTGCCAGCAGCCAAGGGGGGGCCTCCTACAATGAGCAGTTCTTC. Translation gives CASSQGGASYNEQFF.

The chain has TRBV9 and TRBJ2-3; unclear D gene. Looked up from germline, CDR1 is SGDLS and CDR2 is YYNGEE. Trimming shortened V by 3 bases and J by 2 bases, and 13 bases separated the two germline ends. The CDR3 sequence is 15 residues long. Here the CDR3 DNA reads TGTGCCAGCAGCGCCACTGGCAACCCCACAGATACGCAGTATTTT. It translates to CASSATGNPTDTQYF.

This clonotype showed up just a few times. The chain uses TRBV21-1 and TRBJ1-1; TRBD1 reflects the table's D call only, with no check against the DNA. TRBV21-1 is an annotated pseudogene. This CDR3 has 17 residues. In nucleotides, the CDR3 is TGTGCCAGCAGCTTCCGCCCGACAGGGGCGGGGAACACTGAAGCTTTCTTT. Translation: CASSFRPTGAGNTEAFF.

This chain uses TRBV6-1 with TRBJ2-5; 11 bases fit TRBD2. The tail of the sequence fits TRBJ2-1 better, so the J call may be wrong. Germline V gives CDR1 MNHNS, CDR2 SASEGT. This CDR3 comprises 15 residues. The CDR3 sequence is CASSEASGGAETQFF. The CDR3 DNA sequence: TGTGCCAGCAGTGAAGCTAGCGGGGGGGCCGAGACCCAGTTCTTC.

This clonotype showed up many times. The chain joins TRBV7-2 to TRBJ2-5, with no clear D. Per the germline V gene, CDR1 is SGHTA and CDR2 is FQGNSA. The CDR3 loop spans 15 amino acids. Trimming pared 5 bases from V and 5 bases from J, leaving 18 bases between. CDR3 coding DNA: TGTGCCAGCAGCGTTCGAACTCGCGCGTGGGAGACCCAGTACTTC. Translated, it gives CASSVRTRAWETQYF.

A few counts support this clonotype. The CDR3 reads CASERGGLNEQFF. DNA of the CDR3: TGTGCCAGCGAGCGCGGGGGACTTAATGAGCAGTTCTTC. The chain employs TRBV5-6 and TRBJ2-1, with 7 bases matching TRBD2. Germline trimming cut 7 bases from V and 7 bases from J; bases unmatched to any gene: 8. Per germline, CDR1 SGHDT and CDR2 YYEEEE. This CDR3 contains 13 residues.